A single TCR beta chain is shown here with its context. This entry comes from a study of blood T cell repertoires in COVID-19. Germline V gene sequence: CDR1 KGHSH, CDR2 LQKENI. The CDR3 totals 16 residues. Trimming took 5 bases from V and 4 from J; bases not matched to a gene: 9. Here immunoSEQ multiplex PCR was the method, and the copy in TCRdb shows in-frame clones only, minus some. The profile shows about 200,000 clones, 65% to 90% of them singletons. V usage is TRBV18 and J usage is TRBJ2-2; 8 bases are a match to TRBD1. The sample comprised peripheral blood. The TCR comes from a woman in her 70s with COVID-19, enrolled during active disease. In DNA, the CDR3 is TGTGCCAGCTCATACCGGACAGGGCGAGGCACCGGGGAGCTGTTTTTT. Translated, it gives CASSYRTGRGTGELFF.